The source of this T cell receptor (beta chain) is a study of blood T cell repertoires in COVID-19. The overall study: Samples came from the United States, Italy and Spain, spanning acute and convalescent COVID-19. From T cells, B-cell-depleted T cells, or PBMCs came the material, which was cDNA or gDNA.

Authors' analysis steps: Estimation of nucleated cell counts was performed using reference gene primer amplification. The table came from immunoSEQ multiplex PCR; TCRdb's copy has only in-frame clones and leaves some out. V, J and clone size are those of that table, while D and trimming were read from the DNA. The data show about 140,000 clones, 75% to 80% seen once. Germline assignment: CDR1 LGHNA and CDR2 YNFKEQ. The trim removed 0 bases at V and 4 bases at J, leaving 7 bases unmatched. This CDR3 is 18 amino acids long. Sequencing was carried out using peripheral blood. The rearrangement links TRBV4-2 to TRBJ1-4; 11 bases fit TRBD1. The receptor comes from a woman aged 50 to 60 with active or convalescent COVID-19. CDR3 DNA: TGTGCCAGCAGCCAAGACTTAGGACAGGGGGCAGGTAATGAAAAACTGTTTTTT. Protein: CASSQDLGQGAGNEKLFF.